This TCR beta chain was captured by sequencing in a study of cytomegalovirus exposure and HLA in healthy donors. Study outcomes and limitations: Three CMV-associated chains proved CMV antigen-specific in vitro.

Between the trimmed V and J ends, which lost 3 bases and 4 bases, there was a span of 9 bases. From germline, CDR1 is SGHAT and CDR2 FQNNGV. The CDR3 extends over 13 amino acids. A remark on this clone: What it binds is unknown.

The PCR ran on 60 Vbeta and 13 Jbeta primers. The table came from immunoSEQ multiplex PCR; TCRdb's copy has only in-frame clones and leaves some out. Of 100,000 to 150,000 clones in the sample, over 75% were seen once. V and J are TRBV11-2 and TRBJ1-2; TRBD1 might be the D (6 bases). What was sequenced was PBMCs. This TCR derives from a young man in good health and CMV-seropositive. CDR3 amino acids: CASSFDRSYGYTF. CDR3 bases: TGTGCCAGCAGCTTCGACAGGTCCTATGGCTACACCTTC.